This is a list of T cell receptor beta chains from one sample in a study of HIV-infected patients and healthy controls. TCRdb reanalysed the 5' RACE reads using MiXCR and keeps one entry per CDR3 protein. This table holds 70,000 or so distinct CDR3 sequences, around 16% found once. Specimen: CD4+ T cells from blood. These receptors were collected from a human donor in good health. The CDR3 runs from the conserved cysteine through the conserved F or W. D genes are given only for firm matches. A clone size is listed for some rows: how often the clone was seen (once, few, many), or a class if it is expanded.

V	size	length	D	J	DNA	CDR3
TRBV29-1	many	14	-	TRBJ2-7	TGCAGCGTTGAAGGTCTGGGCAGGGGGGACGAGCAGTACTTC	CSVEGLGRGDEQYF
TRBV4-2	many	13	-	TRBJ1-1	TGTGCCAGCAGCCAAGGAGTGCGGACTGAAGCTTTCTTT	CASSQGVRTEAFF
TRBV29-1	few	12	TRBD1	TRBJ1-1	TGCAGCGTTGGGGACAGCGACACTGAAGCTTTCTTT	CSVGDSDTEAFF
TRBV3-1	few	13	-	TRBJ1-1	TGTGCCAGCAGCCAAGGTTGGCAGGGGCAAGCTTTCTTT	CASSQGWQGQAFF
TRBV12-3/TRBV12-4	many	14	-	TRBJ1-1	TGTGCCAGCACCCTGGGACTTCTGAACACTGAAGCTTTCTTT	CASTLGLLNTEAFF
TRBV12-3/TRBV12-4	many	14	-	TRBJ2-3	TGTGCCAGCAGTCCTGGCATCTCTACAGATACGCAGTATTTT	CASSPGISTDTQYF
TRBV6-2/TRBV6-3	many	16	TRBD1	TRBJ2-7	TGTGCCAGCAGGGCCGGGGACAGCCAAAGACCCTACGAGCAGTACTTC	CASRAGDSQRPYEQYF
TRBV5-1	-	13	-	TRBJ2-1	TGCGCCAGCAGCTTGATAGGGAGCAATGAGCAGTTCTTC	CASSLIGSNEQFF
TRBV7-9	few	10	-	TRBJ1-6	TGTGCCAGCAGCCCTTTACCCCTCCACTTT	CASSPLPLHF
TRBV7-3	few	13	-	TRBJ1-5	TGTGCCAGCAGCTTAGACACTGATCAGCCCCAGCATTTT	CASSLDTDQPQHF
TRBV4-2	few	16	-	TRBJ2-4	TGTGCCAGCAGCCAAGATCTCGGGACAACCAAAAACATTCAGTACTTC	CASSQDLGTTKNIQYF
TRBV7-9	few	12	-	TRBJ1-1	TGTGCCAGCAGCACCCTGAACACTGAAGCTTTCTTT	CASSTLNTEAFF